Below are 7 T cell receptor beta chains sequenced from a single sample in a study of beta chain features in type 1 diabetes. Expressed TCRB transcripts were sequenced because the isolated RNA had all been reverse transcribed beforehand. The repertoire was sequenced with immunoSEQ multiplex PCR; TCRdb's copy has only in-frame clones and lacks some. The repertoire consists of 150,000 to 190,000 clones, with around 8.5% occurring once and the leading ten covering about 0.6%. The sequencing input was central memory CD4+ T cells from blood. These TCRs come from a man between 18 and 35 years old in good health.

The chain carries TRBV29-1 and TRBJ2-1, with a possible D match to TRBD1 (6 bases). CDR1 and CDR2 from the germline V gene are SQVTM and ANQGSEA. The germline V and J ends were trimmed by 6 bases and 0 bases, with 12 bases remaining between them. This CDR3 has 14 amino acids. CDR3 in amino acids: CSVHRDLSYNEQFF. The CDR3, as DNA: TGCAGCGTCCACAGGGATCTCTCCTACAATGAGCAGTTCTTC.

The table lists this clone with a few counts. The CDR3 loop reads CASSSSSGVRGYGYTF. The DNA of the CDR3 is TGTGCCAGCAGTTCTTCTTCTGGGGTTAGAGGGTATGGCTACACCTTC. The genes are TRBV6-6 and TRBJ1-2, with no clear D. There are 16 residues in the CDR3. Trimming cost V 4 bases and J 5 bases, with 20 bases left between them. CDR1 is MNHNY, CDR2 SVGAGI, per germline (reference sequence).

This clone has ten or more counts. The V and J genes are TRBV7-2 and TRBJ2-1; 11 bases are a match to TRBD2. V shed 5 bases, J shed 8 bases, and the junction held 14 bases outside the gene matches. This CDR3 has 17 residues. Germline-derived CDR1 and CDR2 are SGHTA and FQGNSA. CDR3 protein: CASSPILAGGRVDEQFF. The CDR3 nucleotides read TGTGCCAGCAGCCCCATCCTAGCGGGAGGTAGGGTGGATGAGCAGTTCTTC.

This clone was seen more than once but under ten times. The V gene is TRBV28, the J gene TRBJ2-7; 11 nucleotides agree with TRBD1. The CDR3 is 15 amino acids. Per the germline V gene, CDR1 is MDHEN and CDR2 is SYDVKM. V gave up 6 bases and J gave up 3 bases; unmatched junction bases: 7. CDR3 sequence (DNA): TGTGCCAGCAGAGGACAGGGGGCGAAAATCTACGAGCAGTACTTC. It codes for CASRGQGAKIYEQYF.

This chain joins TRBV7-2 and TRBJ2-2, with D possibly matching TRBD1 (6 bases). Per germline, CDR1 SGHTA and CDR2 FQGNSA. This CDR3 has 15 amino acids. Trimming left V 5 bases short and J 4 bases short, with 14 bases between. CDR3 nucleotides: TGTGCCAGCAGCCTGTACAGGGTGGGCACCGGGGAGCTGTTTTTT. Its protein is CASSLYRVGTGELFF. Full variable domain (remainder filled in from reference TRBV7-2 and TRBJ2-2): GAGVSQSPSNKVTEKGKDVELRCDPISGHTALYWYRQSLGQGLEFLIYFQGNSAPDKSGLPSDRFSAERTGGSVSTLTIQRTQQEDSAVYLCASSLYRVGTGELFFGEGSRLTVL.

This clone has a handful of counts. J is TRBJ2-1 and V is TRBV13, with 12 bases lining up with TRBD2. This CDR3 spans 17 amino acids. CDR1 is PRHDT and CDR2 is FYEKMQ in the germline V gene (reference sequence). Trimming removed 3 bases from V and 3 bases from J; junction bases left unmatched: 6. CDR3 sequence: CASSLTPGLAGYNEQFF. The CDR3 DNA follows: TGTGCCAGCAGCTTGACGCCGGGACTAGCGGGCTACAATGAGCAGTTCTTC.

This clone was recorded a few times. The chain recombines TRBV30 with TRBJ1-1, with a weak D call TRBD1 (6 bases). From germline, CDR1 is GTSNPN and CDR2 SVGIG (reference sequence). There are 14 residues in the CDR3. V gave up 0 bases and J gave up 3 bases, with 11 bases separating them. The CDR3 DNA reads as TGTGCCTGGAGTGTATCGCAGGGGTACACTGAAGCTTTCTTT. Amino acid sequence: CAWSVSQGYTEAFF.